These 13 T cell receptor beta chains were all obtained from the same sample, sequenced in a study of blood T cell repertoires in COVID-19. Libraries were prepared by immunoSEQ multiplex PCR; TCRdb keeps only in-frame clonotypes and omits some of them. The sample has about 360,000 clones, about 86% seen once. The sequencing input was peripheral blood. The receptors shown here come from a woman aged 60-75 years with COVID-19, enrolled during active disease.

This chain uses TRBV6-5 with TRBJ1-6; 9 bases align to TRBD1. The CDR3 is 16 residues long. V was pared by 1 base and J by 5 bases, with 3 bases of the junction left unmatched. CDR1 is MNHEY, CDR2 SVGAGI, per germline. The CDR3 DNA reads as TGTGCCAGCAGTTACTTCGGACAGGGGAATAATTCACCCCTCCACTTT. Protein sequence: CASSYFGQGNNSPLHF.

V usage is TRBV12-3 or TRBV12-4 and J usage is TRBJ1-2, with 9 bases that match TRBD1. Trimming removed 4 bases from V and 6 bases from J; junction bases left unmatched: 3. The CDR3 extends over 13 amino acids. The CDR3 sequence is CASSWDREDGYTF. The CDR3, as DNA: TGTGCCAGCAGTTGGGACAGGGAGGATGGCTACACCTTC.

The genes are TRBV7-9 and TRBJ1-5; D possibly corresponds to TRBD1 (6 bases). The ends were cut back, 1 base at V and 6 bases at J, with 13 bases in the middle. The length of the CDR3 is 15 residues. Looked up from germline, CDR1 is SEHNR and CDR2 is FQNEAQ (reference sequence). CDR3 nucleotides: TGTGCCAGCAGCTTAGGGGCAGGGGCAGGTCAGCCCCAGCATTTT. Translated: CASSLGAGAGQPQHF.

The table lists this clone with a few counts. The genes are TRBV5-1 and TRBJ1-2; TRBD1 might be the D (5 bases). The germline V gene encodes CDR1 SGHRS and CDR2 YFSETQ. Trimming pared 5 bases from V and 7 bases from J, leaving 12 bases between. The CDR3 runs to 12 residues. The CDR3 sequence: CASSLGGSGYTF. The CDR3 nucleotides read TGCGCCAGCAGTCTCGGGGGGTCTGGCTACACCTTC.

The chain links TRBV10-2 to TRBJ1-2; TRBD1 is a possible D gene (6 bases). The CDR3 extends over 13 amino acids. The V gene lost 6 bases and the J gene lost 2 bases, with 10 bases spanning the gap. The V gene's germline CDR1 is WSHSY and CDR2 SAAADI. The CDR3 sequence: CASRRDTNYGYTF. CDR3 nucleotides: TGCGCCAGCAGGAGGGACACCAACTATGGCTACACCTTC.

This clone was seen just once. The V call is TRBV18, the J call TRBJ1-1; D gene uncertain. Germline CDR1 and CDR2: KGHSH and LQKENI. The CDR3 contains 15 residues. V lost 3 bases to trimming and J lost 3 bases, with 14 bases between them. CDR3 in DNA: TGTGCCAGCTCACCTTCCCAGGCACGCCACACTGAAGCTTTCTTT. Translating it yields CASSPSQARHTEAFF.

The chain recombines TRBV7-3 with TRBJ2-1; TRBD2 might be the D (6 bases). The CDR3 contains 13 residues. V shed 5 bases and J shed 9 bases, with 14 bases lying between them. Germline CDR1 and CDR2: SGHTA and FQGTGA. The CDR3 sequence is CASSTREGGEQFF. The CDR3 DNA is TGTGCCAGCAGCACAAGAGAGGGAGGTGAGCAGTTCTTC.

The chain couples TRBV5-1 to TRBJ1-1; the D is unclear. The CDR3 runs to 15 residues. Trimming stripped 0 bases from V and 6 bases from J, with 15 bases between. CDR1 is SGHRS and CDR2 is YFSETQ in the germline V gene. The CDR3 here is CASSLVRSSRAEAFF. For the CDR3, the DNA is TGCGCCAGCAGCTTGGTCAGATCATCTCGGGCTGAAGCTTTCTTT.

The gene calls are TRBV11-1 and TRBJ2-2; D is unclear. CDR1 and CDR2 (germline): SGHAT, FQDESV (reference sequence). The CDR3 extends over 15 amino acids. V was cut by 2 bases and J by 8 bases, with 15 bases left in between. CDR3 region: CASSLFGPSRGELFF. In nucleotides, the CDR3 is TGTGCCAGCAGCTTATTTGGGCCATCAAGGGGGGAGCTGTTTTTT.

The J gene is TRBJ1-1, the V gene TRBV5-4; D call uncertain. The germline V and J ends were trimmed by 10 bases and 0 bases, with 10 bases remaining between them. Germline CDR1 and CDR2: SGHNT and YYREEE (reference sequence). The CDR3 extends over 12 amino acids. The CDR3 DNA reads as TGTGCCTACAAACCCCTGAACACTGAAGCTTTCTTT. Its protein is CAYKPLNTEAFF.

The chain recombines TRBV19 with TRBJ2-7; D might be TRBD1 (6 bases). V lost 2 bases and J lost 4, with 9 bases in between. Germline loops: CDR1 LNHDA, CDR2 SQIVND (reference sequence). The CDR3 consists of 13 residues. The CDR3 nucleotides read TGTGCCAGTAGTATAACAGGGCAATACGAGCAGTACTTC. Amino acids: CASSITGQYEQYF.

This clone was detected many times. The CDR3 region is CASSPGLAGYEQFF. For the CDR3, the DNA is TGTGCCAGCAGCCCTGGACTAGCGGGCTATGAGCAGTTCTTC. The chain is built from TRBV9 and TRBJ2-1; 11 bases fit TRBD2. The ends lost 4 bases at V and 8 bases at J; junction bases unmatched: 5. The CDR3 extends over 14 amino acids. The germline gives CDR1 SGDLS, CDR2 YYNGEE. Variable domain in full (rest from reference TRBV9 and TRBJ2-1): DSGVTQTPKHLITATGQRVTLRCSPRSGDLSVYWYQQSLDQGLQFLIQYYNGEERAKGNILERFSAQQFPDLHSELNLSSLELGDSALYFCASSPGLAGYEQFFGPGTRLTVL.

This clone was observed once. This sequence joins TRBV6-5 and TRBJ1-1, with D possibly being TRBD1 (5 bases). Trimming removed 6 bases from V and 3 bases from J, with 14 bases in between. There are 14 residues in the CDR3. CDR1 and CDR2 from the germline V gene are MNHEY and SVGAGI. For the CDR3, the DNA is TGTGCCAGCAGCCGCTTCGGGGGGGACACTGAAGCTTTCTTT. Amino acid sequence: CASSRFGGDTEAFF.